One sample yielded the 9 T cell receptor beta chains listed below, sequenced in a study of shared T cell receptors in the human thymus. Assay used: immunoSEQ multiplex PCR; TCRdb lists only in-frame clones, some missing. Of roughly 660,000 clones in the sample, around 89% were seen once. This same sample was also part of a study on human thymus T cells.

The sequenced material came from thymocytes. All receptors derive from a boy in the first two years of life with a congenital heart defect.

The chain recombines TRBV29-1 with TRBJ2-3; no clear D. This CDR3 is built from 16 residues. Trimming removed 5 bases at V and 5 bases at J, with 23 bases between. CDR1 and CDR2 (germline): SQVTM, ANQGSEA. The CDR3 DNA reads as TGCAGCGTTAGATGCGCCGCACACGGTCCGGGAGATACGCAGTATTTT. Its translation is CSVRCAAHGPGDTQYF.

This rearrangement joins TRBV4-3 to TRBJ2-1, with TRBD2 identical over 12 bases. The CDR3 loop spans 17 amino acids. After removal of 0 bases from V and 6 bases from J, the junction contained 6 bases not matched to a gene. Germline lookup yields CDR1 LGHNA and CDR2 YSLEER. CDR3 nucleotide sequence: TGCGCCAGCAGCCAAGACTGTCTAGCGGGAGGGCCCAATGAGCAGTTCTTC. This codes for CASSQDCLAGGPNEQFF.

This clone occurred once. This chain connects TRBV5-6 to TRBJ2-1; 10 bases map to TRBD1. The germline V gene has CDR1 SGHDT and CDR2 YYEEEE. The CDR3 loop spans 18 amino acids. Germline trimming cut 4 bases from V and 2 bases from J; bases unmatched to any gene: 12. CDR3 residues: CASSHLPPGTGAYNEQFF. For the CDR3, the DNA is TGTGCCAGCAGCCACCTACCCCCCGGGACAGGGGCCTACAATGAGCAGTTCTTC.

V and J are TRBV6-6 and TRBJ1-3; D remains ambiguous. Germline CDR1 reads MNHNY; CDR2 reads SVGAGI (reference sequence). The CDR3 runs to 15 residues. Trimming pared 2 bases from V and 0 bases from J, leaving 8 bases between. CDR3 DNA sequence: TGTGCCAGCAGTTACGGGAGTAGCTCTGGAAACACCATATATTTT. Protein: CASSYGSSSGNTIYF.

This sequence joins TRBV25-1 and TRBJ2-3; 8 positions agree with TRBD1. V lost 4 bases and J lost 6; bases outside the gene matches: 12. CDR1 and CDR2 (germline): MGHDK, SYGVNS. The CDR3 contains 16 residues. This CDR3 reads CASSAKCPDRVDTQYF. The CDR3, as DNA: TGTGCCAGCAGTGCGAAGTGCCCGGACAGGGTGGATACGCAGTATTTT.

This clone was counted only a few times. The V call is TRBV25-1, the J call TRBJ1-1; D may be TRBD1 (5 bases). The CDR3 runs 16 residues. Germline loops: CDR1 MGHDK, CDR2 SYGVNS. V shed 1 base and J shed 2 bases, with 14 bases lying between them. Here the CDR3 reads CASSESPQGGNTEAFF. DNA for the CDR3: TGTGCCAGCAGTGAATCCCCCCAGGGCGGTAACACTGAAGCTTTCTTT.

This chain connects TRBV9 to TRBJ2-3, with TRBD2 matching 12 bases. In germline, CDR1 is SGDLS, CDR2 YYNGEE. This CDR3 is 18 amino acids long. The trim removed 0 bases at V and 1 base at J, leaving 6 bases unmatched. In DNA form, the CDR3 reads TGTGCCAGCAGCGTAGGGCCTAGCGGGAGGGCCGGCACAGATACGCAGTATTTT. This codes for CASSVGPSGRAGTDTQYF. The entire variable domain, with the rest obtained from reference TRBV9 and TRBJ2-3, is as follows: DSGVTQTPKHLITATGQRVTLRCSPRSGDLSVYWYQQSLDQGLQFLIQYYNGEERAKGNILERFSAQQFPDLHSELNLSSLELGDSALYFCASSVGPSGRAGTDTQYFGPGTRLTVL.

This rearrangement joins TRBV25-1 to TRBJ2-3; 7 positions match TRBD1. This CDR3 has 14 residues. Trimming removed 3 bases from V and 2 bases from J; junction bases left unmatched: 2. Germline loops: CDR1 MGHDK, CDR2 SYGVNS. CDR3 protein: CASSDKGATDTQYF. The CDR3 nucleotides read TGTGCCAGCAGTGACAAGGGGGCCACAGATACGCAGTATTTT.

The V and J genes are TRBV6-5 and TRBJ2-3; possibly TRBD2 for D (6 bases). Germline lookup yields CDR1 MNHEY and CDR2 SVGAGI. This CDR3 comprises 15 residues. V lost 1 base, J lost 3 bases, and 11 bases lay in between. CDR3 nucleotide sequence: TGTGCCAGCAGTTACTTGCAAGGGAGGACAGATACGCAGTATTTT. It codes for CASSYLQGRTDTQYF.